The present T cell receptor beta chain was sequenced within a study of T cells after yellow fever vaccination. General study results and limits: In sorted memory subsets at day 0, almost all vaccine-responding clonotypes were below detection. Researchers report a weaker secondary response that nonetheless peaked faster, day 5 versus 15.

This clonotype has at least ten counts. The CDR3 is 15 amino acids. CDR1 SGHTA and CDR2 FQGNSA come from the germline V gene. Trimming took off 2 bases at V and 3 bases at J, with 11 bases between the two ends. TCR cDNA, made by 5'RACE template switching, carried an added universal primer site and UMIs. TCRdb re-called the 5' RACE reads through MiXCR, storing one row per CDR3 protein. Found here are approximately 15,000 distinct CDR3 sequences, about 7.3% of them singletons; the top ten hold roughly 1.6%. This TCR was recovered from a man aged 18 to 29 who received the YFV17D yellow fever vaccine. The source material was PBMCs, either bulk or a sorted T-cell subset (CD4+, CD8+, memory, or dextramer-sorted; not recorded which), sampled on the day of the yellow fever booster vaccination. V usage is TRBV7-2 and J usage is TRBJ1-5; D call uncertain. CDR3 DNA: TGTGCCAGCAGCTTAAGCTCCGCCCTCAATCAGCCCCAGCATTTT. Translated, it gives CASSLSSALNQPQHF.